This TCR beta chain was sequenced during a study of naive and memory T cell subsets. Study results and caveats: Delayed type IV hypersensitivity infiltration was taken to explain higher tuberculin-site TCR counts. This RNA-based method may be sensitive to activation-related transcript changes. TCRs were reportedly recovered from both biopsy types, mostly tuberculin test sites.

This clonotype was observed many times. Its target is unknown. The SP2 primer and nested alpha and beta constant region primers amplified ligated cDNA in four rounds. Using its own MiXCR run on the UMI-ligation and nested PCR reads, TCRdb lists one record per CDR3 protein. The sample holds roughly 14,000 distinct CDR3 sequences, 4.5% to 6.5% seen once. Germline V gene data show CDR1 as DFQATT and CDR2 as SNEGSKA (reference sequence). This CDR3 has 14 amino acids. V gave up 1 base and J gave up 6 bases, with 10 bases separating them. Treatment given: skin biopsy from PPD injection site in Mantoux-positive individual. The library had UMIs added by 3' ligation of an oligonucleotide to TCR cDNA. Biopsied sites were PPD injections in people with a positive Mantoux test.

The chain has TRBV20-1 and TRBJ1-6; D is unclear. The input for sequencing was skin, taken from a tuberculin skin test site. The TCR was taken from an adult in good health. DNA of the CDR3: TGCAGTGCTAGAGGGGATAAGGTTAATTCACCCCTCCACTTT. This gives the protein CSARGDKVNSPLHF.